A single sample gave rise to the 5 T cell receptor beta chains below, sequenced in a study of spatial heterogeneity in lung cancer. Sample time point: sample taken at primary tumor resection. In TCRdb, the 5' RACE reads were re-called with MiXCR into one record per CDR3 protein. The sample has some 16,000 distinct CDR3 sequences, 3.6% seen once. The specimen was normal lung tissue next to the tumor, collected at surgery. These receptors were collected from a male donor with early-stage non-small cell lung cancer.

This clonotype was detected many times. This beta chain turned up in a library designed for alpha chains; as an off-target read, its abundance says little. This chain joins TRBV18 and TRBJ1-1; D gene uncertain. Trimming shortened V by 1 base and J by 6 bases, and 9 bases separated the two germline ends. Per the germline V gene, CDR1 is KGHSH and CDR2 is LQKENI. The CDR3 contains 13 residues. The CDR3 sequence: CASSPQVRAEAFF. Here the CDR3 DNA reads TGTGCCAGCTCACCACAGGTCCGGGCTGAAGCTTTCTTT.

At least ten counts were recorded for this clonotype. The size of this beta chain means little, since it is a stray read in a library made for alpha chains. The rearrangement uses TRBV6-2 or TRBV6-3 and TRBJ2-2, with D uncertain. The CDR3 sequence is 15 residues long. Germline V gene lookup returns CDR1 MNHEY and CDR2 SVGEGT. Trimming took 6 bases from V and 5 from J, leaving 16 bases between them. Here the CDR3 reads CASRLAELGTGELFF. DNA for the CDR3: TGTGCCAGCAGATTGGCGGAGTTGGGGACCGGGGAGCTGTTTTTT.

The table lists this clonotype with many counts. Since the library was made to target alpha chains, this beta chain is a stray read and its abundance is not meaningful. The rearrangement joins TRBV7-9 to TRBJ2-6; TRBD2 aligns across 11 bases. Trimming cost V 5 bases and J 0 bases; bases outside gene matches: 3. The CDR3 has 17 amino acids. Germline CDR1 SEHNR, CDR2 FQNEAQ (reference sequence). The CDR3 DNA is TGTGCCAGCAGCAAGACTAGCGGGAACTCTGGGGCCAACGTCCTGACTTTC. Encoded protein: CASSKTSGNSGANVLTF. Full variable domain (remainder filled in from reference TRBV7-9 and TRBJ2-6): DTGVSQNPRHKITKRGQNVTFRCDPISEHNRLYWYRQTLGQGPEFLTYFQNEAQLEKSRLLSDRFSAERPKGSFSTLEIQRTEQGDSAMYLCASSKTSGNSGANVLTFGAGSRLTVL.

This clonotype was observed many times. A library prepared for alpha chains yielded this beta chain as an off-target read; its size is of little meaning. The J gene is TRBJ2-5, the V gene TRBV6-2 or TRBV6-3, with TRBD2 matching over 14 bases. J gave up 1 base and V 6 bases, and 7 bases lay outside the gene matches. Germline V gives CDR1 MNHEY, CDR2 SVGEGT. The CDR3 spans 17 residues. The CDR3 loop is CASSRGLAGGTQETQYF. The DNA for the CDR3 is TGTGCCAGCAGCCGAGGACTAGCGGGAGGAACCCAAGAGACCCAGTACTTC.

This clonotype was found many times. This beta chain turned up in a library designed for alpha chains; as an off-target read, its abundance says little. This chain links TRBV27 with TRBJ2-3; 12 bases match TRBD2. This CDR3 spans 16 amino acids. V shed 7 bases, J shed 6 bases, and the junction held 11 bases outside the gene matches. Germline V gene data show CDR1 as MNHEY and CDR2 as SMNVEV (reference sequence). CDR3 in amino acids: CASKLWTSGIGDTQYF. The CDR3 region has the DNA TGTGCCAGCAAACTGTGGACTAGCGGGATCGGCGATACGCAGTATTTT.